Each of the 24 T cell receptor beta chains below was sequenced from the same sample in a study of HIV-infected patients and healthy controls. The repertoire came from unfractionated whole blood and reflected all unsorted peripheral T cells. Reverse transcription used approximately 500 ng RNA and constant-region primers for alpha and beta. Using multiplexing indices, alpha and beta chain libraries were generated apart by chain-specific third strand synthesis. TCRdb used MiXCR to reprocess the 5' RACE reads, holding one entry per CDR3 protein. Of some 15,000 distinct CDR3 sequences detected, 9.4% appear once; the ten largest clones hold approximately 5.1%. The sequencing input was blood. Receptors originate from an adult in good health.

By share, this clonotype counts as medium-sized (0.01 to 0.1%). The chain is built from TRBV27 and TRBJ2-7, with D possibly being TRBD2 (5 bases). This CDR3 is 14 amino acids long. V was clipped by 5 bases and J by 2 bases, with 13 bases between them. CDR1 is MNHEY, CDR2 SMNVEV, per germline (reference sequence). The CDR3: CASSLDPGAYEQYF. As DNA, the CDR3 is TGTGCCAGCAGTCTGGACCCCGGGGCCTACGAGCAGTACTTC.

This clonotype showed up many times. The CDR3 spells CSAARGRPQYF. The CDR3 coding sequence is TGCAGTGCTGCCCGGGGGAGGCCCCAGTACTTC. The chain carries TRBV20-1 and TRBJ2-5; the D gene is possibly TRBD2 (6 bases). CDR3 length: 11 amino acids. CDR1 is DFQATT and CDR2 is SNEGSKA in the germline V gene (reference sequence). V was trimmed by 5 bases and J by 9 bases, leaving 13 bases between them.

This rearrangement joins TRBV19 to TRBJ2-2; TRBD1 matches 10 bases. The CDR3 is made up of 15 amino acids. CDR1 and CDR2 (germline): LNHDA, SQIVND (reference sequence). Unmatched junction bases numbered 6, after V lost 6 bases and J lost 5 bases. In nucleotides, the CDR3 is TGTGCCAGTAGCCGACAGGGGGCGGGAACCGGGGAGCTGTTTTTT. This translates into CASSRQGAGTGELFF.

To note about this clonotype: A much larger clone lies a single base off, so this may be a read error. The rearrangement joins TRBV19 to TRBJ1-5; TRBD1 aligns across 7 bases. The CDR3 is made up of 14 amino acids. V lost 4 bases and J lost 3; bases outside the gene matches: 3. Germline lookup yields CDR1 LNHDA and CDR2 SQIVND (reference sequence). The CDR3 region is CASSTQGYNQPQHF. CDR3 nucleotides: TGTGCCAGTAGTACACAGGGGTACAATCAGCCCCAGCATTTT.

The sample holds a few counts of this clonotype. The germline gene is not matched at one end of the junction; a read error may be the cause. This chain uses TRBV7-8 with TRBJ2-1; TRBD2 aligns across 11 bases. Per the germline V gene, CDR1 is SGHVS and CDR2 is FQNEAQ. The length of the CDR3 is 14 residues. The CDR3 bases are TGTGCCAGCAGCCTAGCGGGAGGTGGCAATGAGCAGTTCTTC. Protein sequence: CASSLAGGGNEQFF.

This clonotype was seen at least ten times. The chain is built from TRBV30 and TRBJ1-6; possibly TRBD1 for D (6 bases). V gave up 2 bases and J gave up 9 bases, with 14 bases separating them. The CDR3 consists of 14 residues. The germline V gene encodes CDR1 GTSNPN and CDR2 SVGIG (reference sequence). CDR3 DNA sequence: TGTGCCTGGAGTACGACAGGAGGCGGTTCACCCCTCCACTTT. Residues: CAWSTTGGGSPLHF.

This clonotype was recorded many times. V is TRBV21-1 and J is TRBJ1-5; TRBD1, the D gene given by the table, was not confirmed from the DNA. TRBV21-1 is a listed pseudogene. The CDR3 loop spans 14 amino acids. DNA of the CDR3: TGTGCCAGCAGCAAGAGGACAGTCAATCAGCCCCAGCATTTT. This gives the protein CASSKRTVNQPQHF.

There are many counts of this clonotype. The chain uses TRBV29-1 and TRBJ1-2; no clear D gene. Per germline, CDR1 SQVTM and CDR2 ANQGSEA. Trimming shortened V by 7 bases and J by 2 bases, and 14 bases separated the two germline ends. The CDR3 extends over 13 amino acids. CDR3: CSAQRDQNYGYTF. As DNA, the CDR3 is TGCAGCGCCCAACGAGACCAAAACTATGGCTACACCTTC.

This clonotype was found many times. The DNA of the CDR3 is TGTGCCAGCAGTCGCTACTCTTCGGAGGCCATCCCGGGGGATGAGCAGTTCTTC. Translating gives CASSRYSSEAIPGDEQFF. This rearrangement joins TRBV7-6 to TRBJ2-1; possibly TRBD2 for D (6 bases). The CDR3 is made up of 18 amino acids. Between the trimmed V and J ends, which lost 6 bases and 8 bases, there was a span of 29 bases. In germline, CDR1 is SGHVS, CDR2 FNYEAQ.

The rearrangement links TRBV27 to TRBJ1-2, with unresolved D. Germline V gives CDR1 MNHEY, CDR2 SMNVEV (reference sequence). The CDR3 is 16 residues long. Deletions cut 5 bases from V and 1 base from J, with 17 bases between. Here the CDR3 DNA reads TGTGCCAGCAGTCTCTATTCGGCAGGCCTTAACTATGGCTACACCTTC. Encoded protein: CASSLYSAGLNYGYTF.

This clonotype is medium-sized within its sample. The CDR3: CASSPLTSGRGTDTQYF. In nucleotides, the CDR3 is TGTGCCAGCAGTCCATTGACTAGCGGGAGAGGCACAGATACGCAGTATTTT. V and J are TRBV28 and TRBJ2-3; 12 bases match TRBD2. The CDR3 is made up of 17 amino acids. The V gene end was trimmed by 5 bases and the J gene end by 1 base; junction bases not matched to a gene: 7. Germline V gene sequence: CDR1 MDHEN, CDR2 SYDVKM.

The gene calls are TRBV4-1 and TRBJ1-4; unclear D gene. The CDR3 length is 19 residues. Deletions cut 0 bases from V and 0 bases from J, with 17 bases between. The germline gives CDR1 MGHRA, CDR2 YSYEKL. CDR3 nucleotide sequence: TGCGCCAGCAGCCAAGAATCCGCCAACCTTGTCTCAACTAATGAAAAACTGTTTTTT. It encodes CASSQESANLVSTNEKLFF.

This clonotype was counted at least ten times. The gene calls are TRBV24-1 and TRBJ1-1; TRBD1 might be the D (6 bases). V lost 4 bases and J lost 5, with 10 bases in between. The CDR3 runs to 13 residues. Germline V gene sequence: CDR1 KGHDR, CDR2 SFDVKD. CDR3 DNA sequence: TGTGCCACCAGTGAGCCGGGGGCGACTGAAGCTTTCTTT. Amino acid sequence: CATSEPGATEAFF.

This clonotype was counted at least ten times. This sequence joins TRBV2 and TRBJ2-6; D remains unclear. In germline, CDR1 is SNHLY, CDR2 FYNNEI. Trimming took off 1 base at V and 4 bases at J, with 2 bases between the two ends. There are 13 residues in the CDR3. CDR3 nucleotide sequence: TGTGCCAGCAGTGAAGAGGGGGCCAACGTCCTGACTTTC. Translated: CASSEEGANVLTF.

V and J are TRBV12-3 or TRBV12-4 and TRBJ2-3; D is unresolved. V was pared by 8 bases and J by 3 bases, with 27 bases between. The CDR3 length is 18 residues. This CDR3 is CASWGLGVRVGSTDTQYF. As DNA, the CDR3 is TGTGCCAGCTGGGGTCTTGGGGTACGAGTGGGGTCGACAGATACGCAGTATTTT.

This clonotype has at least ten counts. The chain carries TRBV2 and TRBJ2-3, with D unclear. Germline V lookup: CDR1 SNHLY, CDR2 FYNNEI. This CDR3 is 14 amino acids long. Between the trimmed V and J ends, which lost 9 bases and 2 bases, there was a span of 15 bases. The CDR3 here is CARPPTPDTDTQYF. CDR3 nucleotide sequence: TGTGCCAGACCCCCGACCCCTGACACAGATACGCAGTATTTT.

This clonotype has more than one count but fewer than ten. The chain uses TRBV2 and TRBJ2-1; TRBD1 matches 10 bases. The CDR3 is made up of 15 amino acids. Germline loops: CDR1 SNHLY, CDR2 FYNNEI. After removal of 7 bases from V and 6 bases from J, the junction contained 9 bases not matched to a gene. CDR3 sequence: CASNPPGTGVNEQFF. The CDR3 DNA is TGTGCCAGCAATCCACCCGGGACAGGGGTCAATGAGCAGTTCTTC.

In this sample, this clonotype turned up a few times. The chain joins TRBV14 to TRBJ2-1; 9 positions agree with TRBD2. The CDR3 runs 16 residues. Looked up from germline, CDR1 is SGHDN and CDR2 is FVKESK. The ends lost 3 bases at V and 3 bases at J; junction bases unmatched: 6. CDR3 region: CASSHSSGKNYNEQFF. The CDR3 DNA is TGTGCCAGCAGCCATTCTAGCGGGAAGAACTACAATGAGCAGTTCTTC.

Many counts were recorded for this clonotype. This chain joins TRBV6-5 and TRBJ2-1, with 14 bases that match TRBD2. Trimming cost V 6 bases and J 15 bases; bases outside gene matches: 10. This CDR3 comprises 14 residues. Germline V gives CDR1 MNHEY, CDR2 SVGAGI. The CDR3 reads CASSLVGLAGVRFF. Here the CDR3 DNA reads TGTGCCAGCAGCCTGGTGGGACTAGCGGGAGTACGGTTCTTC.

This clonotype was seen at least ten times. V usage is TRBV30 and J usage is TRBJ1-1; unclear D gene. CDR1 GTSNPN and CDR2 SVGIG come from the germline V gene (reference sequence). The CDR3 has 11 residues. V lost 3 bases and J 5 bases, leaving 7 bases between the germline ends. Here the CDR3 reads CAWSVSTEAFF. The CDR3 region has the DNA TGTGCCTGGAGCGTTAGTACTGAAGCTTTCTTT.

The CDR3 nucleotides are TGTGCCAGCAGTTATACGGAAAGAGAGACCCAGTACTTC. Its translation is CASSYTERETQYF. The chain is built from TRBV6-5 and TRBJ2-5; D remains unclear. The ends were cut back, 3 bases at V and 4 bases at J, with 9 bases in the middle. The CDR3 has 13 residues. CDR1 and CDR2 from the germline V gene are MNHEY and SVGAGI.

By proportion, this clonotype is medium-sized. The J gene is TRBJ2-7, the V gene TRBV10-2, with D maybe TRBD1 (6 bases). The V and J ends lost 2 bases and 5 bases respectively, with 13 bases between them. This CDR3 is built from 14 residues. The germline V gene has CDR1 WSHSY and CDR2 SAAADI. CDR3 loop: CASSEPGAGDEQYF. As DNA, the CDR3 is TGCGCCAGCAGTGAGCCAGGGGCAGGCGACGAGCAGTACTTC.

The sample holds many counts of this clonotype. This chain uses TRBV6-5 with TRBJ2-6; TRBD1 might be the D (5 bases). The CDR3 is 15 amino acids. V shed 4 bases and J shed 2 bases, with 9 bases lying between them. Germline CDR1 reads MNHEY; CDR2 reads SVGAGI. CDR3 sequence: CASSSRAAGANVLTF. For the CDR3, the DNA is TGTGCCAGCAGTTCCAGGGCGGCTGGGGCCAACGTCCTGACTTTC.

This clonotype was seen at least ten times. The rearrangement joins TRBV4-1 to TRBJ2-3; unclear D gene. Trimming took off 1 base at V and 6 bases at J, with 5 bases between the two ends. Germline lookup yields CDR1 MGHRA and CDR2 YSYEKL. The length of the CDR3 is 12 residues. CDR3: CASSQVLDTQYF. The CDR3 DNA reads TGCGCCAGCAGCCAAGTCTTGGATACGCAGTATTTT.